These 2 T cell receptor beta chains were all obtained from the same sample, sequenced in a study of graft-versus-host responses after intestinal transplantation. TCRdb's table, derived via immunoSEQ multiplex PCR, lists solely in-frame clones and lacks some. This table holds 62,000 or so clones, 90% found once. No antigen has been identified for these receptors. This material consisted of unstimulated CD8+ T cells sorted from spleen or lymph node cells, taken before transplant. The receptors originated from a human donor who was the organ donor for an intestinal transplant.

This chain uses TRBV4-2 with TRBJ1-2, with TRBD1 as a possible D gene (5 bases). The germline V and J ends were trimmed by 7 bases and 4 bases, with 16 bases remaining between them. CDR3 length equals 14 residues. Germline values: CDR1 LGHNA, CDR2 YNFKEQ. Here the CDR3 DNA reads TGTGCCAGCACCCCGGGGGAATGGGGCTATGGCTACACCTTC. Translated, it gives CASTPGEWGYGYTF.

V usage is TRBV7-8 and J usage is TRBJ2-5; 12 bases fit TRBD2. CDR3 length equals 16 residues. The germline CDR1 and CDR2 sequences are SGHVS and FQNEAQ. With 4 bases clipped from V and 1 base from J, the junction kept 4 bases outside the gene matches. The CDR3 DNA reads as TGTGCCAGCAGCTGGCTAGCGGGAGGGTCCCAAGAGACCCAGTACTTC. This codes for CASSWLAGGSQETQYF.